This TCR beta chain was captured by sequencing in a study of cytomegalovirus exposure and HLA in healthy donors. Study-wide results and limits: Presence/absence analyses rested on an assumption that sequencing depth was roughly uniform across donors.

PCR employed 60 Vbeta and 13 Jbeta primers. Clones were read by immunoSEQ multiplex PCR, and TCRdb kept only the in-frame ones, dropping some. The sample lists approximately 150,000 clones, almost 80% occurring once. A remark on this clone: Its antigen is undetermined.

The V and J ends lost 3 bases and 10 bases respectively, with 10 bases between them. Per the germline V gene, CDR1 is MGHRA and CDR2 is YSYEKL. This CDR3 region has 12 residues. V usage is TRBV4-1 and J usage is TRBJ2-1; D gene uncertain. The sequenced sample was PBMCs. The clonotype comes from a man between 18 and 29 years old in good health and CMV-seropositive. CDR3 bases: TGCGCCAGCAGCCACCTCAAGCGAGAGCAGTTCTTC. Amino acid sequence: CASSHLKREQFF.